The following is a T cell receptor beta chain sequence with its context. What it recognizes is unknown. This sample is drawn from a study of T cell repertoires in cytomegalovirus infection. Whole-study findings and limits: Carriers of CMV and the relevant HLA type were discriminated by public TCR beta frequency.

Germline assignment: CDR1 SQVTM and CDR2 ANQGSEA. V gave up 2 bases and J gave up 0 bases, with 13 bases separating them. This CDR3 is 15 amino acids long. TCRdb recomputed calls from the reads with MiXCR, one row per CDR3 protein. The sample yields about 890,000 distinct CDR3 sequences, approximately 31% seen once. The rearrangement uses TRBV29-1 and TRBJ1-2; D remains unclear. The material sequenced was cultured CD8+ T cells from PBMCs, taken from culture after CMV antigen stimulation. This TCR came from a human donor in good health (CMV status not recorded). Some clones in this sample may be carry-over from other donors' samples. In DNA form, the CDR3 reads TGCAGCGTTGAACAGGACGGTAGCTCTAACTATGGCTACACCTTC. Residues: CSVEQDGSSNYGYTF. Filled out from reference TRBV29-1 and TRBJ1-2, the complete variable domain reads SAVISQKPSRDICQRGTSLTIQCQVDSQVTMMFWYRQQPGQSLTLIATANQGSEATYESGFVIDKFPISRPNLTFSTLTVSNMSPEDSSIYLCSVEQDGSSNYGYTFGSGTRLTVV.